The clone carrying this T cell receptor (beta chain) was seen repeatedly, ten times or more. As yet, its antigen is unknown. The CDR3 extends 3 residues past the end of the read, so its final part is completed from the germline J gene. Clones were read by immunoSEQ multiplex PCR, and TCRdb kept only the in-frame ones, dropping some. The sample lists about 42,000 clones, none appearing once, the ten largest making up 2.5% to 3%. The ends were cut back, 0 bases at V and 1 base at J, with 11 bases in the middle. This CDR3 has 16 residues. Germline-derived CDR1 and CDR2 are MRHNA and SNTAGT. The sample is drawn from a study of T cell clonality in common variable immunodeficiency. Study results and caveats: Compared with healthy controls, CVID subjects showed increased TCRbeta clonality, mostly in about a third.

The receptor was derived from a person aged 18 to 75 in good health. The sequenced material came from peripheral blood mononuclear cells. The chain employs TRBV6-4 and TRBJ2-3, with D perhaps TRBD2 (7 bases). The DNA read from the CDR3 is TGTGCCAGCAGTGACTCTTGGGGGGGCGGCACAGATACG. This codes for CASSDSWGGGTDT. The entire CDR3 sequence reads CASSDSWGGGTDTQYF.